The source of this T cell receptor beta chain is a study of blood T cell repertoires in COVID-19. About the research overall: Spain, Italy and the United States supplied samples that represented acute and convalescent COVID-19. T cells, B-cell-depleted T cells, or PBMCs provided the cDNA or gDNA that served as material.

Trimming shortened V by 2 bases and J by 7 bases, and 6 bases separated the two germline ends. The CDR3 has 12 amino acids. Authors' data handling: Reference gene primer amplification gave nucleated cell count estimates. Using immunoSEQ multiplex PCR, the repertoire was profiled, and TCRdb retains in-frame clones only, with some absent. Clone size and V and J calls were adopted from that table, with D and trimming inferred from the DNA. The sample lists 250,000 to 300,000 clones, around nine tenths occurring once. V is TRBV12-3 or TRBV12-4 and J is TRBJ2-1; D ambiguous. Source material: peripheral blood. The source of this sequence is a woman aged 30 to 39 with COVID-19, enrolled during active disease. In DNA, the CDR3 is TGTGCCAGCAGTTTAACCGGGAATGAGCAGTTCTTC. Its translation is CASSLTGNEQFF.